This T cell receptor beta chain was identified in a study of T cell responses to AZD1222 COVID-19 vaccine. Study-level results: Clonal diversity was possibly underestimated; the donors were predominantly white British and more often female.

Germline V gene sequence: CDR1 SEHNR, CDR2 FQNEAQ (reference sequence). The V end was cut by 9 bases, the J end by 3 bases, with 14 bases between. This CDR3 has 14 residues. The repertoire was sequenced with immunoSEQ multiplex PCR; TCRdb's copy has only in-frame clones and lacks some. This sample carries about 130,000 clones, roughly nine tenths of them seen once, and the ten largest clones take approximately 3%. Concerning this clone itself: The target antigen is unknown.

This specimen was peripheral blood, taken on day 0 of AZD1222 vaccination. This TCR came from an adult in good health. This chain links TRBV7-9 with TRBJ2-2, with D tentatively TRBD1 or TRBD2 (5 bases each). CDR3 sequence reads: CASGNGGYTGELFF. The CDR3 DNA follows: TGTGCCAGTGGAAATGGGGGTTACACCGGGGAGCTGTTTTTT.